A single sample gave rise to the 5 T cell receptor beta chains below, sequenced in a study of blood T cell repertoires in COVID-19. This table comes from immunoSEQ multiplex PCR, and its TCRdb copy is limited to in-frame clones, with some not included. Altogether fewer than 300,000 clones are present, roughly 91% being singletons, with the ten largest covering roughly 0.8%. Material: peripheral blood. Receptor source: a young man with acute or convalescent COVID-19.

The rearrangement uses TRBV4-2 and TRBJ1-4, with 8 bases fitting TRBD1. Looked up from germline, CDR1 is LGHNA and CDR2 is YNFKEQ. J lost 4 bases, V lost 4 bases, and 14 bases had no gene match. The CDR3 extends over 18 amino acids. For the CDR3, the DNA is TGTGCCAGCAGCCGGAGGGCCCGGACAGGGCCGAGTAATGAAAAACTGTTTTTT. This encodes CASSRRARTGPSNEKLFF.

V is TRBV6-5 and J is TRBJ1-3, with 8 bases matching TRBD1. CDR3 length: 14 residues. Germline-derived CDR1 and CDR2 are MNHEY and SVGAGI. The junction had 11 bases not matched to a gene; V was cut back by 9 bases and J by 7 bases. CDR3 DNA: TGTGCCAGTTCGCGGCAGGGGGCTATCAACACCATATATTTT. It translates to CASSRQGAINTIYF.

This clone was observed once. The V gene is TRBV2, the J gene TRBJ1-2; 7 bases line up with TRBD1. CDR1 and CDR2 from the germline V gene are SNHLY and FYNNEI. The length of the CDR3 is 12 residues. The CDR3 protein is CGGPGGDYGYTF. The CDR3 DNA reads TGTGGCGGACCAGGGGGAGACTATGGCTACACCTTC.

The chain links TRBV19 to TRBJ2-7, with D possibly being TRBD1 (6 bases). Per the germline V gene, CDR1 is LNHDA and CDR2 is SQIVND (reference sequence). V lost 4 bases to trimming and J lost 3 bases, with 10 bases between them. This CDR3 has 13 amino acids. CDR3 coding DNA: TGTGCCAGTAGTACCAGGGGCTTCTACGAGCAGTACTTC. This codes for CASSTRGFYEQYF.

The chain is built from TRBV28 and TRBJ2-7; weak D call: TRBD2 (5 bases). This CDR3 comprises 12 residues. V lost 6 bases and J lost 5, with 11 bases in between. The germline CDR1 and CDR2 sequences are MDHEN and SYDVKM. CDR3 sequence: CASRSGVDEQYF. As DNA, the CDR3 is TGTGCCAGCAGGTCCGGGGTGGACGAGCAGTACTTC. Filled out from reference TRBV28 and TRBJ2-7, the complete variable domain reads DVKVTQSSRYLVKRTGEKVFLECVQDMDHENMFWYRQDPGLGLRLIYFSYDVKMKEKGDIPEGYSVSREKKERFSLILESASTNQTSMYLCASRSGVDEQYFGPGTRLTVT.